This TCR beta chain was recovered during a study of OX40 agonist ivuxolimab in advanced cancers. For the wider study: The costimulatory receptor OX40 (CD134) was targeted by ivuxolimab, a fully human IgG2 agonistic monoclonal antibody. Peripheral TCRbeta sequencing was intended to test whether TCR sequence diversity was altered and clonal T-cell expansion was caused by ivuxolimab. Prior anti-PD-1, anti-PD-L1 or anti-CTLA-4 therapy was permitted, and checkpoint inhibitors had been received by about 44% of dose-escalation patients. Intravenous ivuxolimab was administered to patients every 2 weeks at six dose levels: 0.01, 0.1, 0.3, 1.5, 3 and 10 mg/kg. Of the roughly 50 dose-escalation patients, hepatocellular carcinoma was present in around 20, melanoma in roughly 15, renal cell carcinoma in 9 and head and neck cancer in 9. In the dose-escalation cohort, more than 75% of patients were male, and the mean age was around 60 years, with a range of about 20 to 90. Partial responses occurred in three dose-escalation patients: two with cutaneous melanoma and one with hepatocellular carcinoma. The paper describes the monotherapy dose-escalation part (N of about 54 patients) of the phase I trial of ivuxolimab.

Concerning this clone itself: The clone's antigen remains unknown. No clone much larger than this one lies a single base away; base qualities are absent.

Overall study results and their limits: On average, CD8+ T cells showed more expanded clones than CD4+ T cells after ivuxolimab. In the 0.1-3.0 mg/kg groups, partial responders were among the patients with the lowest normalized peripheral clonal expansion, particularly in CD8+ T cells. Clonal expansion of both CD4+ and CD8+ blood T cells was observed from baseline to week 6 at doses 0.1 to 3.0 mg/kg. Antigen specificity was not determined for the clonally expanded peripheral T cells. Low levels of normalized T-cell clonal expansion were also seen in some patients who did not respond.

V was cut back by 2 bases and J by 3 bases, leaving a gap of 13 bases between them. The CDR1 and CDR2 encoded by the germline V gene are MNHNS and SASEGT. Measured from the cysteine to the phenylalanine, the CDR3 is 16 residues long. The DNA shown is the 48-base CDR3, in frame from base 1. Genomic DNA was isolated from the sorted cells so that the TCRbeta CDR3 region could be sequenced. The immunoSEQ Assay was used to sequence the TCRbeta CDR3 regions. TCRdb limited this immuneACCESS table to in-frame rearrangements with V and J called. A share of clones is missing; checked studies link under half to unresolved V genes, and the rest is unexplained. The sample data list about 96,000 clones, and around 90% of these were observed just once. About 1.5% of the sample is in the top ten clones. The trial excluded patients who had a history of autoimmune disease or who were on systemic immunosuppression. Peripheral blood for TCR sequencing was drawn from every dose cohort at baseline, at cycle 4 day 1 and at cycle 7 day 1. The samples were taken from a phase I, first-in-human, multicenter, open-label dose-escalation trial of ivuxolimab. Adults with locally advanced or metastatic melanoma, renal cell, hepatocellular, or head and neck squamous cell carcinoma were enrolled in the trial. CD4+ and CD8+ T cells were sorted separately from peripheral blood before TCR sequencing.

Recombination joined TRBV6-1 with TRBJ2-2, with the D call perhaps TRBD1 or TRBD2, as 6 bases match in each case. The TCR comes from an adult with an advanced solid tumor such as melanoma, head and neck, liver or kidney cancer. Sequencing used CD4+ or CD8+ T cells sorted from blood, obtained in a trial of the OX40 agonist ivuxolimab. The encoded CDR3 is CASSERRGRDTGELFF. The DNA is as follows: TGTGCCAGCAGTGAACGTCGGGGGCGCGACACCGGGGAGCTGTTTTTT.